The 31 T cell receptor beta chains presented below share a single source sample, sequenced in a study of blood T cell repertoires in COVID-19. The method was immunoSEQ multiplex PCR; TCRdb's version includes in-frame clones alone and lacks a portion of them. The data show nearly 35,000 clones, with roughly 86% seen just once and around 40% held by the top ten. Sequencing was carried out using peripheral blood. The origin of the receptors is a human donor in a cohort sampled during active COVID-19.

In this sample, this clone turned up once. V and J are TRBV3-1 (or the pseudogene TRBV3-2) and TRBJ2-1; possibly TRBD1 for D (5 bases). Trimming left V 0 bases short and J 12 bases short, with 30 bases between. There are 19 residues in the CDR3. Germline V gives CDR1 LGHDT, CDR2 YNNKEL (reference sequence). The DNA for the CDR3 is TGTGCCAGCAGCCAAGATAGGGCAGGGCCGGCCTACTTTTGGAGTGGGCAGTTCTTC. This sequence encodes CASSQDRAGPAYFWSGQFF.

The V gene is TRBV12-5, the J gene TRBJ2-3, with 9 bases lining up with TRBD1. V trimming: 3 bases; J trimming: 5 bases; junction bases outside the gene matches: 3. The CDR3 consists of 14 residues. The V gene's germline CDR1 is LGHNT and CDR2 FRNRAP. The CDR3 sequence is CASGFGQGIDTQYF. CDR3 coding DNA: TGTGCTAGTGGTTTTGGACAGGGGATAGATACGCAGTATTTT.

The chain recombines TRBV7-9 with TRBJ1-2; 8 positions match TRBD1. V shed 1 base, J shed 8 bases, and the junction held 3 bases outside the gene matches. CDR3 length: 13 residues. Germline CDR1 reads SEHNR; CDR2 reads FQNEAQ (reference sequence). The CDR3 bases are TGTGCCAGCAGCTTAGGACAGGGGTACGGCTACACCTTC. This encodes CASSLGQGYGYTF.

The V and J genes are TRBV18 and TRBJ2-1; possible D gene TRBD1, 5 bases. Germline values: CDR1 KGHSH, CDR2 LQKENI. Between the trimmed V and J ends, which lost 0 bases and 4 bases, there was a span of 13 bases. The CDR3 contains 16 residues. CDR3 bases: TGTGCCAGCTCACCACCGGAACGTCAGGGATACAATGAGCAGTTCTTC. Its protein is CASSPPERQGYNEQFF. Full variable domain (remainder filled in from reference TRBV18 and TRBJ2-1): NAGVMQNPRHLVRRRGQEARLRCSPMKGHSHVYWYRQLPEEGLKFMVYLQKENIIDESGMPKERFSAEFPKEGPSILRIQQVVRGDSAAYFCASSPPERQGYNEQFFGPGTRLTVL.

This clone was counted a few times. This chain connects TRBV6-5 to TRBJ2-2, with 7 bases lining up with TRBD1. The trim removed 4 bases at V and 6 bases at J, leaving 5 bases unmatched. Looked up from germline, CDR1 is MNHEY and CDR2 is SVGAGI. CDR3 length equals 14 residues. The CDR3, as DNA: TGTGCCAGCAGTTCCCCGACAGGGTCCGGGGAGCTGTTTTTT. It translates to CASSSPTGSGELFF.

The J gene is TRBJ2-3, the V gene TRBV24-1; weak D call: TRBD1 (6 bases). V was trimmed by 6 bases and J by 1 base, leaving 7 bases between them. The CDR3 spans 13 residues. Germline V gene sequence: CDR1 KGHDR, CDR2 SFDVKD. Written as DNA, the CDR3 is TGTGCCACCAGTCACAGGGGCACAGATACGCAGTATTTT. As protein: CATSHRGTDTQYF.

The chain combines TRBV10-3 with TRBJ1-4; D unresolved. CDR3 length: 15 amino acids. V was clipped by 0 bases and J by 4 bases, with 9 bases between them. The germline V gene has CDR1 ENHRY and CDR2 SYGVKD. The CDR3 here is CAISESRRGNEKLFF. CDR3 in DNA: TGTGCCATCAGTGAGTCGAGACGGGGTAATGAAAAACTGTTTTTT.

The rearrangement joins TRBV7-9 to TRBJ2-3, with 7 nucleotides matching TRBD1. This CDR3 is built from 13 residues. CDR1 is SEHNR and CDR2 is FQNEAQ in the germline V gene (reference sequence). J lost 2 bases, V lost 10 bases, and 6 bases had no gene match. The CDR3 here is CAIRTGVTDTQYF. The CDR3 DNA reads TGTGCCATTAGAACAGGGGTCACAGATACGCAGTATTTT.

This clone was seen many times. CDR3 region: CASSADSYTGELFF. CDR3 DNA: TGTGCCAGCAGCGCGGACAGCTACACCGGGGAGCTGTTTTTT. The chain carries TRBV7-3 and TRBJ2-2; a possible D gene is TRBD1 (6 bases). Germline V CDR1 and CDR2: SGHTA, FQGTGA. The V end lost 5 bases, the J end lost 3 bases, and 10 bases lay between the germline ends. The CDR3 is 14 residues long.

V is TRBV7-9 and J is TRBJ1-5; D uncertain. This CDR3 is built from 13 residues. The ends were cut back, 1 base at V and 6 bases at J, with 7 bases in the middle. CDR1 SEHNR and CDR2 FQNEAQ come from the germline V gene (reference sequence). CDR3 sequence reads: CASSLGSGQPQHF. In DNA form, the CDR3 reads TGTGCCAGCAGCTTAGGGAGCGGTCAGCCCCAGCATTTT. Variable domain in full (rest from reference TRBV7-9 and TRBJ1-5): DTGVSQNPRHKITKRGQNVTFRCDPISEHNRLYWYRQTLGQGPEFLTYFQNEAQLEKSRLLSDRFSAERPKGSFSTLEIQRTEQGDSAMYLCASSLGSGQPQHFGDGTRLSIL.

The gene calls are TRBV18 and TRBJ2-1; D is possibly TRBD2 (6 bases). From germline, CDR1 is KGHSH and CDR2 LQKENI. The V gene lost 6 bases and the J gene lost 1 base, with 13 bases spanning the gap. The CDR3 runs 15 residues. The CDR3 loop reads CASSQDYISYNEQFF. The CDR3 region has the DNA TGTGCCAGCTCGCAGGACTACATATCCTACAATGAGCAGTTCTTC.

This clone was seen once. The rearrangement joins TRBV5-1 to TRBJ1-5; tentatively, D is TRBD1 (5 bases). The V gene's germline CDR1 is SGHRS and CDR2 YFSETQ. V gave up 4 bases and J gave up 7 bases, with 12 bases separating them. CDR3 length: 13 residues. The CDR3 sequence is CASSAGQGQPQHF. DNA for the CDR3: TGCGCCAGCAGCGCGGGGCAAGGACAGCCCCAGCATTTT.

This chain joins TRBV5-1 and TRBJ1-2; 8 bases are a match to TRBD1. The CDR3 runs 16 residues. CDR1 and CDR2 from the germline V gene are SGHRS and YFSETQ. V lost 3 bases to trimming and J lost 2 bases; unmatched junction nucleotides: 9. CDR3 protein: CASSSIRQGLNYGYTF. In DNA form, the CDR3 reads TGCGCCAGCAGCTCTATACGACAGGGGTTGAACTATGGCTACACCTTC.

The J gene is TRBJ2-6, the V gene TRBV24-1; D gene ambiguous. Trimming shortened V by 12 bases and J by 0 bases, and 8 bases separated the two germline ends. This CDR3 is 13 amino acids long. Germline CDR1 reads KGHDR; CDR2 reads SFDVKD. CDR3 DNA sequence: TGTGCCTCGGGTTTCTCTGGGGCCAACGTCCTGACTTTC. Its protein is CASGFSGANVLTF.

The V call is TRBV6-2 or TRBV6-3, the J call TRBJ2-6; 8 bases agree with TRBD1. The CDR3 is made up of 16 amino acids. Germline-derived CDR1 and CDR2 are MNHEY and SVGEGT. After removal of 6 bases from V and 2 bases from J, the junction contained 6 bases not matched to a gene. The CDR3 region has the DNA TGTGCCAGCAGCGAACCAGGGGGCGCTGGGGCCAACGTCCTGACTTTC. Amino acids: CASSEPGGAGANVLTF.

The CDR3 spells CASSIPGTAYGYTF. CDR3 coding DNA: TGTGCCAGCAGCATCCCAGGGACAGCATATGGCTACACCTTC. V gene TRBV11-2 combines with J gene TRBJ1-2; TRBD1 matches 7 bases. Trimming removed 5 bases from V and 5 bases from J; junction bases left unmatched: 8. The CDR3 length is 14 residues. Germline lookup yields CDR1 SGHAT and CDR2 FQNNGV.

This sequence joins TRBV10-1 and TRBJ1-2, with 9 bases fitting TRBD1. Germline CDR1 WNHNN, CDR2 SYGVQD (reference sequence). This CDR3 spans 13 amino acids. V shed 10 bases and J 5 bases; nucleotides not matched to a gene: 8. The CDR3 nucleotides read TGCGCCACCCAGCTGGGGACAGGGTATGGCTACACCTTC. This codes for CATQLGTGYGYTF.

On this clone: An end of the junction differs from the germline gene, which may be a read error. The gene calls are TRBV11-2 and TRBJ2-1; 14 bases map to TRBD2. CDR1 and CDR2 (germline): SGHAT, FQNNGV. This CDR3 spans 13 amino acids. CDR3 in amino acids: CASSSRTSGGLVF. The CDR3 nucleotides read TGTGCCAGCAGCTCCAGGACTAGCGGGGGGCTAGTCTTC.

V gene TRBV28 combines with J gene TRBJ2-6; D not certain. The CDR3 consists of 16 residues. Germline CDR1 reads MDHEN; CDR2 reads SYDVKM. V lost 3 bases and J 0 bases, leaving 9 bases between the germline ends. The CDR3 DNA follows: TGTGCCAGCAGTTTTTCACAGACCTCTGGGGCCAACGTCCTGACTTTC. It encodes CASSFSQTSGANVLTF.

The chain recombines TRBV5-4 with TRBJ1-2; 12 positions agree with TRBD1. Trimming at V came to 6 bases and at J to 8 bases, leaving 8 bases not matched to a gene. The germline gives CDR1 SGHNT, CDR2 YYREEE (reference sequence). This CDR3 region has 14 residues. The CDR3 protein is CASNHRDRGRGYTF. For the CDR3, the DNA is TGTGCCAGCAATCACCGGGACAGGGGGCGAGGCTACACCTTC. Full variable domain (missing parts from reference TRBV5-4 and TRBJ1-2): ETGVTQSPTHLIKTRGQQVTLRCSSQSGHNTVSWYQQALGQGPQFIFQYYREEENGRGNFPPRFSGLQFPNYSSELNVNALELDDSALYLCASNHRDRGRGYTFGSGTRLTVV.

The CDR3 loop reads CASSRPDRDGYTF. The CDR3 DNA sequence: TGTGCCAGCAGTCGACCCGACAGGGACGGCTACACCTTC. The J gene is TRBJ1-2, the V gene TRBV6-5; TRBD1 aligns across 7 bases. The junction had 8 bases not matched to a gene; V was cut back by 5 bases and J by 8 bases. Germline values: CDR1 MNHEY, CDR2 SVGAGI. The CDR3 runs 13 residues.

V usage is TRBV5-1 and J usage is TRBJ2-3, with TRBD1 as a possible D gene (6 bases). The V end lost 3 bases, the J end lost 6 bases, and 14 bases lay between the germline ends. CDR1 and CDR2 from the germline V gene are SGHRS and YFSETQ. CDR3 size: 14 residues. The CDR3 sequence: CASSSGQGMDTQYF. The CDR3 region has the DNA TGCGCCAGCAGCTCCGGTCAGGGGATGGATACGCAGTATTTT.

This rearrangement joins TRBV5-1 to TRBJ2-5; 13 bases agree with TRBD2. Trimming at V came to 2 bases and at J to 4 bases, leaving 17 bases not matched to a gene. The CDR3 runs 20 residues. In germline, CDR1 is SGHRS, CDR2 YFSETQ. CDR3 sequence reads: CASSLGQSGTSGTFGETQYF. The CDR3 DNA is TGCGCCAGCAGCTTAGGACAGTCCGGGACTAGCGGGACTTTCGGAGAGACCCAGTACTTC.

The rearrangement links TRBV12-5 to TRBJ2-1; the D gene is possibly TRBD1 (5 bases). The V gene's germline CDR1 is LGHNT and CDR2 FRNRAP. This CDR3 has 12 amino acids. V lost 5 bases and J lost 5, with 7 bases in between. The CDR3 region is CASGLGDNEQFF. CDR3 nucleotides: TGTGCTAGTGGTCTAGGGGACAATGAGCAGTTCTTC.

This clone has just one count. Here the CDR3 reads CASSPRGSNEKLFF. DNA of the CDR3: TGTGCCAGCAGCCCCCGGGGTTCTAATGAAAAACTGTTTTTT. The genes are TRBV3-1 (or the pseudogene TRBV3-2) and TRBJ1-4; D remains ambiguous. V was trimmed by 4 bases and J by 3 bases, leaving 9 bases between them. The CDR3 spans 14 residues. CDR1 LGHDT and CDR2 YNNKEL come from the germline V gene (reference sequence).

This chain joins TRBV5-5 and TRBJ1-3; D is uncertain. This CDR3 comprises 15 residues. Germline assignment: CDR1 SGHKS and CDR2 YYEKEE (reference sequence). V lost 2 bases and J 0 bases, leaving 9 bases between the germline ends. The CDR3 nucleotides are TGTGCCAGCAGCTTTTCTCAGATCTCTGGAAACACCATATATTTT. Translation: CASSFSQISGNTIYF.

The chain employs TRBV5-8 and TRBJ2-7; the D gene is possibly TRBD2 (7 bases). CDR1 and CDR2 from the germline V gene are SGHTS and YDEGEE. The V gene lost 0 bases and the J gene lost 5 bases, with 24 bases spanning the gap. CDR3 length: 18 amino acids. CDR3 nucleotide sequence: TGTGCCAGCAGCTTGGCGGGGGGCGGTGGTGGAATATGGGACGAGCAGTACTTC. This encodes CASSLAGGGGGIWDEQYF. The whole variable domain, filled in from reference TRBV5-8 and TRBJ2-7, reads EAGVTQSPTHLIKTRGQQATLRCSPISGHTSVYWYQQALGLGLQFLLWYDEGEERNRGNFPPRFSGRQFPNYSSELNVNALELEDSALYLCASSLAGGGGGIWDEQYFGPGTRLTVT.

This chain links TRBV4-1 with TRBJ1-5; 7 nucleotides align to TRBD1. Germline CDR1 and CDR2: MGHRA and YSYEKL. CDR3 length equals 13 residues. The V segment lost 5 bases and the J segment 6 bases; nucleotides outside the gene matches: 4. The CDR3: CASSGTDLQPQHF. CDR3 DNA sequence: TGCGCCAGCAGCGGGACAGATCTTCAGCCCCAGCATTTT.

The chain uses TRBV6-2 or TRBV6-3 and TRBJ1-2, with D maybe TRBD1 (5 bases). With 4 bases removed from V and 2 bases from J, the gap between germline ends came to 14 bases. Germline CDR1 and CDR2: MNHEY and SVGEGT. The CDR3 runs 15 residues. CDR3 nucleotide sequence: TGTGCCAGCAGTTTCAGAAGGGGTGGAAACTATGGCTACACCTTC. This gives the protein CASSFRRGGNYGYTF.

The chain carries TRBV2 and TRBJ2-3, with 8 bases matching TRBD2. V shed 7 bases and J 2 bases; nucleotides not matched to a gene: 11. Germline V CDR1 and CDR2: SNHLY, FYNNEI. The CDR3 loop spans 16 amino acids. CDR3 nucleotides: TGTGCCAGCAAACTGACGGGGGGGCTAGTCACAGATACGCAGTATTTT. Translating it yields CASKLTGGLVTDTQYF.

This clone was observed once. This sequence joins TRBV10-3 and TRBJ2-2; weak D call: TRBD1 (6 bases). Trimming took off 4 bases at V and 3 bases at J, with 12 bases between the two ends. Germline assignment: CDR1 ENHRY and CDR2 SYGVKD. This CDR3 spans 15 amino acids. CDR3 sequence reads: CAISGDRTYTGELFF. CDR3 bases: TGTGCCATCAGTGGTGACAGGACCTACACCGGGGAGCTGTTTTTT.